The T cell receptor beta chain described here comes from a study of cytomegalovirus exposure and HLA in healthy donors. Regarding the study as a whole: In a later analysis, a genetic analysis reported fewer productive-TCR N-insertions in an Asian-associated ancestry cluster than the cohort average.

PCR was performed using 60 Vbeta and 13 Jbeta primers. TCRdb keeps only in-frame clones here, not all; method: immunoSEQ multiplex PCR. Of around 75,000 clones in the sample, around 78% were seen once. Germline V CDR1 and CDR2: MNHEY, SVGAGI. V was shortened by 5 bases and J by 6 bases, with 19 bases between the two germline ends. This CDR3 spans 15 amino acids. To note about this clone: No antigen is known for it.

This receptor was taken from a man in his forties in good health and CMV-seronegative. The chain links TRBV6-5 to TRBJ1-1; tentative D call: TRBD1 (6 bases). Sample: PBMCs. CDR3 DNA sequence: TGTGCCAGCAGTACAACGGACAGCGAGGATCCTGAAGCTTTCTTT. Translated: CASSTTDSEDPEAFF.